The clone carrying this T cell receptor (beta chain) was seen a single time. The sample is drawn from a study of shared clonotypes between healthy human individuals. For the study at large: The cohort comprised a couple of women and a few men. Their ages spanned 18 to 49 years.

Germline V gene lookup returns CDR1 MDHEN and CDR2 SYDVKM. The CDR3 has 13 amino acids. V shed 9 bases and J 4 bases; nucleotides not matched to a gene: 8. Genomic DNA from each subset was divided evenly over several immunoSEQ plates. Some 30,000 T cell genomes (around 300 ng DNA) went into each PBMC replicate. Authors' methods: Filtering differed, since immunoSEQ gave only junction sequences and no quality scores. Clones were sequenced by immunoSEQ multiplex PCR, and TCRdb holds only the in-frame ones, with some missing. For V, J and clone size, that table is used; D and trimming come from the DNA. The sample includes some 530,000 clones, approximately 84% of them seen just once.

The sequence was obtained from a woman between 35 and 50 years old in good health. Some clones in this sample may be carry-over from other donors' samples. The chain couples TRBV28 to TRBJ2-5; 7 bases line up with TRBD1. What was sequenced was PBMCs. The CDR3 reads CASGTVVPETQYF. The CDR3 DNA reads TGTGCCAGTGGGACAGTTGTCCCAGAGACCCAGTACTTC.